The 20 T cell receptor beta chains reported below all come from one sample, sequenced in a study of T cell repertoires in cytomegalovirus infection. From the reads, TCRdb called clonotypes with MiXCR, one entry per CDR3 protein. Here the sample spans more than 400,000 distinct CDR3 sequences, about 25% being singletons. Sequenced input: PBMCs. These receptor sequences come from a human donor in good health (CMV status not recorded). Some clones in this sample may be carry-over from other donors' samples.

This clonotype was observed a handful of times. The chain is built from TRBV20-1 and TRBJ2-1; perhaps TRBD2 as D (7 bases). This CDR3 has 18 amino acids. CDR1 and CDR2 (germline): DFQATT, SNEGSKA (reference sequence). V was clipped by 8 bases and J by 6 bases, with 32 bases between them. CDR3 nucleotides: TGCAGTTCCGATGGGCGGGAGCTAAGGGGGTATTCTCGCAATGAGCAGTTCTTC. This encodes CSSDGRELRGYSRNEQFF.

To note about this clonotype: Sequence at one end of the junction differs from germline and may be a read error. CDR3 coding DNA: TGTGCCAGCAGTGCCGGGACTAGCGGGTACAGTGAGCAGTTCTTC. Amino acids: CASSAGTSGYSEQFF. V usage is TRBV25-1 and J usage is TRBJ2-1; 12 bases map to TRBD2. This CDR3 region has 15 residues. CDR1 and CDR2 (germline): MGHDK, SYGVNS.

The chain carries TRBV4-3 and TRBJ2-3; perhaps D is TRBD1 or TRBD2 (5 bases each). The length of the CDR3 is 16 residues. Between the trimmed V and J ends, which lost 0 bases and 4 bases, there was a span of 14 bases. Germline CDR1 is LGHNA and CDR2 is YSLEER. CDR3 sequence reads: CASSQEVVGAADTQYF. The CDR3 DNA sequence: TGCGCCAGCAGCCAAGAGGTGGTCGGGGCGGCAGATACGCAGTATTTT.

The V call is TRBV20-1, the J call TRBJ1-2; possible D gene TRBD1, 6 bases. The germline CDR1 and CDR2 sequences are DFQATT and SNEGSKA (reference sequence). This CDR3 contains 14 residues. The V end was cut by 3 bases, the J end by 2 bases, with 13 bases between. This CDR3 reads CSASIGQGNYGYTF. DNA of the CDR3: TGCAGTGCTAGTATCGGGCAGGGGAACTATGGCTACACCTTC.

This clonotype appeared once. This chain joins TRBV29-1 and TRBJ2-7; 7 bases fit TRBD1. Trimming took 6 bases from V and 6 from J; bases not matched to a gene: 8. This CDR3 spans 12 amino acids. Germline V gene lookup returns CDR1 SQVTM and CDR2 ANQGSEA. CDR3 region: CSVKDRRGEQYV. The CDR3 DNA follows: TGCAGCGTGAAGGACAGGCGCGGCGAGCAGTACGTC.

In its sample, this clonotype was seen many times. The chain is built from TRBV4-1 and TRBJ2-7, with 10 bases fitting TRBD2. V gave up 4 bases and J gave up 0 bases; unmatched junction bases: 3. CDR3 size: 15 residues. Per the germline V gene, CDR1 is MGHRA and CDR2 is YSYEKL. DNA for the CDR3: TGCGCCAGCAGCCGAGCTAGCGGGAGCTCCTACGAGCAGTACTTC. This sequence encodes CASSRASGSSYEQYF.

This clonotype showed up many times. The chain combines TRBV7-2 with TRBJ2-1, with D tentatively TRBD1 (7 bases). CDR3 length: 14 residues. Trimming pared 5 bases from V and 5 bases from J, leaving 13 bases between. From germline, CDR1 is SGHTA and CDR2 FQGNSA. Written as DNA, the CDR3 is TGTGCCAGCAGCCCAGGGGGGACAAACAATGAGCAGTTCTTC. Its protein is CASSPGGTNNEQFF.

In its sample, this clonotype was seen a few times. The chain combines TRBV20-1 with TRBJ2-5; no definite D call. The CDR3 length is 12 residues. Trimming took 3 bases from V and 5 from J, leaving 10 bases between them. Germline CDR1 DFQATT, CDR2 SNEGSKA (reference sequence). The CDR3 loop is CSARVGYETQYF. The CDR3 DNA is TGCAGTGCTAGGGTGGGATACGAGACCCAGTACTTC.

The chain uses TRBV12-3 or TRBV12-4 and TRBJ1-6; 7 bases match TRBD1. This CDR3 has 13 amino acids. V dropped 5 bases and J dropped 5; count of bases not matched to a gene: 0. CDR3 nucleotide sequence: TGTGCCAGCAGTGGACAGGATAATTCACCCCTCCACTTT. Amino acids: CASSGQDNSPLHF.

The chain joins TRBV27 to TRBJ2-2, with no clear D. Trimming stripped 9 bases from V and 5 bases from J, with 4 bases between. Germline-derived CDR1 and CDR2 are MNHEY and SMNVEV (reference sequence). There are 10 residues in the CDR3. The CDR3 reads CARGTGELFF. The CDR3 nucleotides are TGTGCCAGAGGAACCGGGGAGCTGTTTTTT.

This clonotype has only a few counts. This chain links TRBV7-7 with TRBJ1-3; 7 nucleotides align to TRBD1. The germline V gene has CDR1 SSHAT and CDR2 FNYEAQ (reference sequence). V was pared by 3 bases and J by 3 bases, with 8 bases of the junction left unmatched. The CDR3 has 16 residues. This CDR3 reads CASSLTDRDGGNTIYF. The CDR3 DNA follows: TGTGCCAGCAGCTTGACAGACAGGGACGGTGGAAACACCATATATTTT.

The genes are TRBV7-2 and TRBJ1-1, with unresolved D. V lost 2 bases, J lost 5 bases, and 9 bases lay in between. Germline V CDR1 and CDR2: SGHTA, FQGNSA. This CDR3 has 13 residues. The CDR3 bases are TGTGCCAGCAGCTTACCGACGCGAACTGAAGCTTTCTTT. Translation: CASSLPTRTEAFF.

The chain couples TRBV20-1 to TRBJ1-2; the match to TRBD1 covers 10 bases. CDR1 and CDR2 from the germline V gene are DFQATT and SNEGSKA (reference sequence). The CDR3 spans 16 residues. After removal of 3 bases from V and 6 bases from J, the junction contained 13 bases not matched to a gene. The DNA of the CDR3 is TGCAGTGCTAGGCCGACAGGGGGCGGCGGTTGGAATGGCTACACCTTC. Encoded protein: CSARPTGGGGWNGYTF.

To note about this clonotype: Relative to the germline gene, one junction end is altered; a read error may explain this. The V and J genes are TRBV11-2 and TRBJ1-2; weak D call: TRBD1 (5 bases). The germline CDR1 and CDR2 sequences are SGHAT and FQNNGV. The CDR3 length is 15 residues. In DNA form, the CDR3 reads TGTGACAGCAGCTTAGATGCAGGGTTTATTTATGGCTACACCTTC. Translating gives CDSSLDAGFIYGYTF.

Only a few counts were recorded for this clonotype. The rearrangement links TRBV20-1 to TRBJ2-3, with 7 bases matching TRBD2. Trimming removed 6 bases from V and 2 bases from J; junction bases left unmatched: 5. The CDR3 has 13 amino acids. The V gene's germline CDR1 is DFQATT and CDR2 SNEGSKA (reference sequence). The CDR3 bases are TGCAGTGCACAAGGACTAGACACAGATACGCAGTATTTT. This encodes CSAQGLDTDTQYF.

The chain combines TRBV18 with TRBJ1-6; no clear D. Trimming removed 1 base at V and 8 bases at J, with 9 bases between. CDR3 size: 14 residues. Germline values: CDR1 KGHSH, CDR2 LQKENI. The CDR3 protein is CASSPLRGDSPLHF. The CDR3 DNA follows: TGTGCCAGCTCACCACTCCGTGGGGATTCACCCCTCCACTTT.

The gene calls are TRBV6-2 or TRBV6-3 and TRBJ2-4, with 9 bases aligning to TRBD2. V trimming: 2 bases; J trimming: 6 bases; junction bases outside the gene matches: 8. CDR1 and CDR2 (germline): MNHEY, SVGEGT. The CDR3 contains 16 residues. CDR3 amino acids: CASSYISGRSRNIQYF. The CDR3 nucleotides read TGTGCCAGCAGTTACATTAGCGGGAGATCAAGAAACATTCAGTACTTC.

This clonotype was detected a few times. V is TRBV14 and J is TRBJ1-1; no reliable D call. Per the germline V gene, CDR1 is SGHDN and CDR2 is FVKESK. The V and J ends lost 3 bases and 4 bases respectively, with 9 bases between them. The CDR3 is 13 residues long. The CDR3 coding sequence is TGTGCCAGCAGCCAGTGGACGGGCACTGAAGCTTTCTTT. Translating it yields CASSQWTGTEAFF.

This clonotype was counted between two and nine times. The rearrangement uses TRBV4-3 and TRBJ1-6, with TRBD1 as a possible D gene (5 bases). Germline V gene data show CDR1 as LGHNA and CDR2 as YSLEER. V lost 0 bases and J 10 bases, leaving 13 bases between the germline ends. This CDR3 contains 15 residues. CDR3 residues: CASSQDGGGYSPLHF. The DNA for the CDR3 is TGCGCCAGCAGCCAAGACGGGGGAGGGTACTCACCCCTCCACTTT.

This clonotype has at least ten counts. The genes are TRBV7-6 and TRBJ1-2; weak D call: TRBD1 (5 bases). The CDR3 extends over 15 amino acids. The germline CDR1 and CDR2 sequences are SGHVS and FNYEAQ. V dropped 5 bases and J dropped 4 bases, with 17 bases sitting between them. CDR3 loop: CASSPREGSTYGYTF. CDR3 nucleotide sequence: TGTGCCAGCAGCCCGAGAGAGGGGAGCACCTATGGCTACACCTTC.